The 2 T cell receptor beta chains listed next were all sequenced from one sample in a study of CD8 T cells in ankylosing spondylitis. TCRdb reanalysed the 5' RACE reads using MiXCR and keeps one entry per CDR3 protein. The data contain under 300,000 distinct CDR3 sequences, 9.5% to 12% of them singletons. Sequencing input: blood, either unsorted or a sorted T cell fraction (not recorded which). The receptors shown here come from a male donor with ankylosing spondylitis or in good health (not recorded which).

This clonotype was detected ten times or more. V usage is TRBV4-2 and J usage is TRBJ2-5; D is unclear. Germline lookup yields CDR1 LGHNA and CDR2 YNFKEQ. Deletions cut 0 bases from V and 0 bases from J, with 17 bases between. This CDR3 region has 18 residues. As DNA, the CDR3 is TGTGCCAGCAGCCAAGATTTACTGGTTATACCGGACCAAGAGACCCAGTACTTC. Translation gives CASSQDLLVIPDQETQYF.

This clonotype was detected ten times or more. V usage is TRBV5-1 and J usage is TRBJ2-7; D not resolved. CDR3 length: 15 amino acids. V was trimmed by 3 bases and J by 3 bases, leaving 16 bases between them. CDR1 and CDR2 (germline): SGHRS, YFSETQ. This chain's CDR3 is CASSSTRSTDYEQYF. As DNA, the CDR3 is TGCGCCAGCAGCTCCACCCGGTCGACCGACTACGAGCAGTACTTC.